The sequence of this T cell receptor beta chain was determined in a study of PD-L1 blockade in urothelial cancer. Turning to the study itself: Of 29 patients, about two dozen were males with bladder-origin urothelial cancer.

This CDR3 comprises 15 residues. Germline values: CDR1 MNHEY, CDR2 SVGAGI. V shed 1 base and J 3 bases; nucleotides not matched to a gene: 5. Some clones are missing from TCRdb's copy, which holds only in-frame ones; the method was immunoSEQ multiplex PCR. This repertoire shows 100,000 or so clones, about 89% found once; its top ten account for 0.8% to 1%. A total of 1 to 8 samples per patient were collected pretreatment and on-treatment. This sample comprised PBMCs, obtained around atezolizumab (anti-PD-L1) treatment. The V and J genes are TRBV6-5 and TRBJ2-5; 7 positions match TRBD2. The TCR sequence derives from a woman aged 80 or older with urothelial cancer. The CDR3 bases are TGTGCCAGCAGTTACTGGGCTAGCGGAAAAGAGACCCAGTACTTC. Residues: CASSYWASGKETQYF.